This T cell receptor beta chain was found in a study of Tregs in tolerant kidney transplant recipients. The nonmyeloablative bone marrow transplants came from related graft donors, with transient mixed chimerism. Trimming cost V 4 bases and J 1 base; bases outside gene matches: 5. Germline CDR1 SGHRS, CDR2 YFSETQ. The CDR3 sequence is 14 residues long. General study findings and limits: Antigen-driven expansion was suggested because donor-specific Tregs expanded more than all Tregs in tolerant patients. Findings come from small patient numbers and require larger validation.

Notes on this clone: Its specificity is not known. The read is 3 residues too short to cover the CDR3 end, so that end is filled in from the germline J gene.

Data came from immunoSEQ multiplex PCR; TCRdb stores just in-frame clones and leaves some out. Its listing shows tens of thousands of clones. This clonotype was obtained from a human patient who received a combined kidney and bone marrow transplant. A subset of T cells may come from the graft donor. The chain links TRBV5-1 to TRBJ2-7, with TRBD2 matching over 7 bases. The sequencing here drew on CD4+ T cells from blood (PBMCs), taken 24 months after the transplant. The covered CDR3 bases are TGCGCCAGCAGCGAGTCGGGGGGATCCTACGAG. It translates to CASSESGGSYE. The whole CDR3 sequence is CASSESGGSYEQYF.